This entry describes one T cell receptor (beta chain). Its specificity is not known. Combining a sample-barcoded 5' primer with a J-beta primer mix, a second PCR ran for roughly 7 to 12 cycles. Tags on each cDNA molecule came from a template-switch adaptor with 12 random nucleotides. TCRdb reprocessed the 5' RACE reads via MiXCR and lists one record per CDR3 protein. The sample has around 970,000 distinct CDR3 sequences; roughly 47% are singletons. Per sample, a minimum of 6 million PBMCs were isolated. V trimming: 5 bases; J trimming: 4 bases; junction bases outside the gene matches: 7. The germline CDR1 and CDR2 sequences are SEHNR and FQNEAQ (reference sequence). The CDR3 extends over 16 amino acids. The sample originates from a study of blood T cells in healthy people across ages. Overall study results and limits: Conclusively comparing naive with antigen-experienced cells was impossible with unsorted PBMCs.

The TCR originated in a woman aged 55-69 years in good health. The sample comprised blood. The gene calls are TRBV7-9 and TRBJ2-3; 12 bases are a match to TRBD2. CDR3 amino acids: CASSPSGLAGSDTQYF. The DNA for the CDR3 is TGTGCCAGCAGCCCTAGCGGACTAGCGGGATCAGATACGCAGTATTTT.